This T cell receptor (beta chain) originates from a study of T cell responses to AZD1222 COVID-19 vaccine. Study-wide results and limits: Increased Spike-specific TCR breadth and depth were observed after two AZD1222 doses. The CD4 TCRs associated with vaccination extended across spike and predominated at 160-218 and 743-854. No repertoire was sampled before or during the peak T cell response, only after it. Nearly half of spike-specific TCRs reportedly target variant regions that are unmutated in the B.1.351 and B.1.1.7 variants.

TCRdb's table, derived via immunoSEQ multiplex PCR, lists solely in-frame clones and lacks some. Among about 110,000 clones listed, approximately 90% were seen once. Germline V lookup: CDR1 SNHLY, CDR2 FYNNEI. This CDR3 has 17 amino acids. V was trimmed by 3 bases and J by 5 bases, leaving 22 bases between them. Of note for this clone: Its antigen is not known.

The TCR sequence derives from an adult in good health. This specimen consisted of peripheral blood, obtained on day 0 of AZD1222 vaccination. V is TRBV2 and J is TRBJ2-5, with a weak D call TRBD1 (6 bases). CDR3 region: CASSEGWGQRAAETQYF. The DNA for the CDR3 is TGTGCCAGCAGTGAGGGTTGGGGGCAGAGGGCTGCGGAGACCCAGTACTTC.